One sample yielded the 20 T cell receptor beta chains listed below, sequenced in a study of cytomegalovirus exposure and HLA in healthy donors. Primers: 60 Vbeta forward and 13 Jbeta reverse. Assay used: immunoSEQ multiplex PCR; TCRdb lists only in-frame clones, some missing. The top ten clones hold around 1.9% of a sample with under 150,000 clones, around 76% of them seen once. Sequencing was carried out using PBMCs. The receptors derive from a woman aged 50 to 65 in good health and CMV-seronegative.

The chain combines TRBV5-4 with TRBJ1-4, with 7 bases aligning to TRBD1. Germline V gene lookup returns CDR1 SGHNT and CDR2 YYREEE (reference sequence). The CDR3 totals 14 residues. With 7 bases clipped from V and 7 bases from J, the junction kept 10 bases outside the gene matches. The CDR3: CASGHRGGGEKLFF. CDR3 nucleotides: TGTGCCAGCGGACACAGGGGAGGCGGTGAAAAACTGTTTTTT.

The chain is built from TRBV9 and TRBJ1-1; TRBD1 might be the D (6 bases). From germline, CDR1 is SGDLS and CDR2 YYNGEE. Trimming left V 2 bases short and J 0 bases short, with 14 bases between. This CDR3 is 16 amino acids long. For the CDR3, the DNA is TGTGCCAGCAGCGTGGCAACCGGGACATTGAACACTGAAGCTTTCTTT. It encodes CASSVATGTLNTEAFF.

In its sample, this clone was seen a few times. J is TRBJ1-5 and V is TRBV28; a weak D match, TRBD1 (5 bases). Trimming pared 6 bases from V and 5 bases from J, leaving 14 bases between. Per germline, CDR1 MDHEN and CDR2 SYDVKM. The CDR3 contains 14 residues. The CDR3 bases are TGTGCCAGCAGGCCAACAGGTTCCTATCAGCCCCAGCATTTT. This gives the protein CASRPTGSYQPQHF.

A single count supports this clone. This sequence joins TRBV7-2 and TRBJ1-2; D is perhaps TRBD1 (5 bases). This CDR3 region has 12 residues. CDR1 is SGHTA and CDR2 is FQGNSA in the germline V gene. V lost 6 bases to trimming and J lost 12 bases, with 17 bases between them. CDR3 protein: CASSFRDSPHTF. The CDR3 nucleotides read TGTGCCAGCAGTTTCCGGGACTCCCCCCACACCTTC. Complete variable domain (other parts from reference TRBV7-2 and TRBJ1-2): GAGVSQSPSNKVTEKGKDVELRCDPISGHTALYWYRQSLGQGLEFLIYFQGNSAPDKSGLPSDRFSAERTGGSVSTLTIQRTQQEDSAVYLCASSFRDSPHTFGSGTRLTVV.

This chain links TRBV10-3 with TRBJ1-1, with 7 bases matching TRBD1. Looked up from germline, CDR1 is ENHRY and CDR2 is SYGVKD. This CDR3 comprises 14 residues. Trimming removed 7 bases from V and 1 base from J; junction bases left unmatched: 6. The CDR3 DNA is TGTGCCATCAACCCACAGGGGACGAACACTGAAGCTTTCTTT. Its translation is CAINPQGTNTEAFF.

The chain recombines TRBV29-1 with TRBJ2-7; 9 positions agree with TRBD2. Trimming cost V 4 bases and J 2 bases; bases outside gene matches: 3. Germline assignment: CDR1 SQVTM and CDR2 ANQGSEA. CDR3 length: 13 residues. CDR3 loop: CSVGTSVPYEQYF. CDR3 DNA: TGCAGCGTTGGGACTAGCGTTCCCTACGAGCAGTACTTC.

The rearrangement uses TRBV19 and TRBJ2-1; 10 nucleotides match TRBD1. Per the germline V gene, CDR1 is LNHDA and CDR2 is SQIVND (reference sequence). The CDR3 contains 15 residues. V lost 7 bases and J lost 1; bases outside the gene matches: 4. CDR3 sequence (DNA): TGTGCCAGTATGCGGACAGGGGGGTCCTACAATGAGCAGTTCTTC. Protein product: CASMRTGGSYNEQFF.

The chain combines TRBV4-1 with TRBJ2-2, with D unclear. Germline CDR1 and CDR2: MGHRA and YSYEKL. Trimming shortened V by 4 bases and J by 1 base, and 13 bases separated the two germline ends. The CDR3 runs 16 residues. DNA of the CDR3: TGCGCCAGCAGCCCCCCTGGAGATCAGAACACCGGGGAGCTGTTTTTT. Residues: CASSPPGDQNTGELFF.

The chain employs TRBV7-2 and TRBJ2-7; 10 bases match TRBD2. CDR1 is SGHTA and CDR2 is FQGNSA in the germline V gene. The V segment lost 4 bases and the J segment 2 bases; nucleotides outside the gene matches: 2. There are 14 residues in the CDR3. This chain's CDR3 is CASSSSGGPYEQYF. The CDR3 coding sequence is TGTGCCAGCAGCTCTAGCGGGGGACCCTACGAGCAGTACTTC.

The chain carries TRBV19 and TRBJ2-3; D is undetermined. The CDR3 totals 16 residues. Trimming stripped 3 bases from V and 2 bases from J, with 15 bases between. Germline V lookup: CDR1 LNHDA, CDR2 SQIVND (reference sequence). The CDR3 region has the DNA TGTGCCAGTAGTATTGGCCAGAGACAAAACACAGATACGCAGTATTTT. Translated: CASSIGQRQNTDTQYF.

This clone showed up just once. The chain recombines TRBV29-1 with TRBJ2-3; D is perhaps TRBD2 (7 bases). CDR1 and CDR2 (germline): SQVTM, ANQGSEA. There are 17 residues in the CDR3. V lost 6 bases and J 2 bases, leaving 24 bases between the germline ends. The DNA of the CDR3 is TGCAGCGTCTTGGGGGGAGGGGGGTCGTGGTTCACAGATACGCAGTATTTT. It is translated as CSVLGGGGSWFTDTQYF.

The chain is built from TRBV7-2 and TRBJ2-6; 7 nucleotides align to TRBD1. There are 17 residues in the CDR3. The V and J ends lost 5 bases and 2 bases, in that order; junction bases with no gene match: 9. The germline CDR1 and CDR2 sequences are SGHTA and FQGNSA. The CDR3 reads CASSPRDSLAGANVLTF. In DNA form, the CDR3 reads TGTGCCAGCAGCCCCCGGGACAGTCTGGCTGGGGCCAACGTCCTGACTTTC.

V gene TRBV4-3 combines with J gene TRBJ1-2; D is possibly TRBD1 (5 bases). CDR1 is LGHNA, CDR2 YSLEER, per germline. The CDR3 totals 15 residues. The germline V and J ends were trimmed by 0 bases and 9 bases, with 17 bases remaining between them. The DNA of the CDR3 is TGCGCCAGCAGCCAAGAGCGGGGTACGGCAGGGAGCTACACCTTC. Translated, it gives CASSQERGTAGSYTF.

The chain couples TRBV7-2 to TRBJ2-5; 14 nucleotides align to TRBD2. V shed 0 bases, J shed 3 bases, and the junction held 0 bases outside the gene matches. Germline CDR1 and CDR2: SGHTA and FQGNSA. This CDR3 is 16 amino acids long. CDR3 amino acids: CASSLAGLAGEETQYF. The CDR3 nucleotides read TGTGCCAGCAGCTTAGCGGGACTAGCGGGAGAAGAGACCCAGTACTTC.

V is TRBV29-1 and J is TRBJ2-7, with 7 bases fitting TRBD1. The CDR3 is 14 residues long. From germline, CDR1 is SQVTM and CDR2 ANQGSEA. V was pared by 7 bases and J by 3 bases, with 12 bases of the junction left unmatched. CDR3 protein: CSADPGGEGYEQYF. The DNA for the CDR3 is TGCAGCGCTGACCCAGGGGGAGAGGGCTACGAGCAGTACTTC.

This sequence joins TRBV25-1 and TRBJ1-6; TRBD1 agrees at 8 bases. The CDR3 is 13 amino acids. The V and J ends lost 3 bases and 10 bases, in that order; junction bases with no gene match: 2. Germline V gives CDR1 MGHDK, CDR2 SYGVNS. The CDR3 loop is CASSDRGRSPLHF. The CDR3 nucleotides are TGTGCCAGCAGTGACAGGGGGCGATCACCCCTCCACTTT.

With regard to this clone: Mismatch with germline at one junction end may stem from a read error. The CDR3 protein is CAWNGGRDGYPF. The CDR3 DNA reads TGTGCCTGGAACGGGGGGCGGGATGGCTACCCCTTC. J is TRBJ1-2 and V is TRBV30; weak D call: TRBD1 (6 bases). Germline V lookup: CDR1 GTSNPN, CDR2 SVGIG (reference sequence). The CDR3 extends over 12 amino acids.

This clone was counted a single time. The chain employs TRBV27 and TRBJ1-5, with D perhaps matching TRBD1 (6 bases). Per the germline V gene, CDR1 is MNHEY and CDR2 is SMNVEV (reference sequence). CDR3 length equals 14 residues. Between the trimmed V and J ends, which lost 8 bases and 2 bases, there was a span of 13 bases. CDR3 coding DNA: TGTGCCAGCGGCACAGGGTTGGGCAATCAGCCCCAGCATTTT. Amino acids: CASGTGLGNQPQHF.

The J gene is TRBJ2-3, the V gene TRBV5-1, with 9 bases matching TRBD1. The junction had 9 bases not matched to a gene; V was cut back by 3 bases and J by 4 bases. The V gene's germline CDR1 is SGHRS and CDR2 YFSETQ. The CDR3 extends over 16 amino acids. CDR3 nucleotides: TGCGCCAGCAGCTGGGGAGACAGGGGGTCCGCAGATACGCAGTATTTT. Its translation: CASSWGDRGSADTQYF.

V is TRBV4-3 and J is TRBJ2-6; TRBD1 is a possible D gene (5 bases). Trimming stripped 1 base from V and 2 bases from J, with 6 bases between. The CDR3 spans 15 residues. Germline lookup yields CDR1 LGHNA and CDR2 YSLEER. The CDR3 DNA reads TGCGCCAGCAGCCAAGGACAGACTGGGGCCAACGTCCTGACTTTC. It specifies CASSQGQTGANVLTF.